These 22 T cell receptor beta chains were all obtained from the same sample, sequenced in a study of blood T cell repertoires in COVID-19. The repertoire was sequenced with immunoSEQ multiplex PCR; TCRdb's copy has only in-frame clones and lacks some. The sample lists fewer than 65,000 clones; 79% were seen once. Sequencing was performed on peripheral blood. These receptors were taken from a man between 70 and 80 years old with acute or convalescent COVID-19.

The chain links TRBV27 to TRBJ1-2, with D possibly being TRBD1 (5 bases). V lost 7 bases and J 0 bases, leaving 21 bases between the germline ends. Per germline, CDR1 MNHEY and CDR2 SMNVEV (reference sequence). This CDR3 comprises 17 residues. CDR3 DNA: TGTGCCAGCACCAGACGAGGCGGGGACGGAGCTAACTATGGCTACACCTTC. This translates into CASTRRGGDGANYGYTF.

The CDR3 bases are TGTGCCAGCAAGAGGACAGGAACAGCTAACTATGGCTACACCTTC. It codes for CASKRTGTANYGYTF. The V gene is TRBV6-5, the J gene TRBJ1-2; 7 bases map to TRBD1. Per the germline V gene, CDR1 is MNHEY and CDR2 is SVGAGI. The junction had 8 bases not matched to a gene; V was cut back by 7 bases and J by 0 bases. This CDR3 is built from 15 residues.

The chain couples TRBV19 to TRBJ1-3; D is uncertain. Germline V gene lookup returns CDR1 LNHDA and CDR2 SQIVND (reference sequence). Trimming removed 3 bases at V and 4 bases at J, with 4 bases between. The CDR3 is 12 residues long. The CDR3: CASSISGNTIYF. CDR3 DNA: TGTGCCAGTAGTATCTCGGGAAACACCATATATTTT. The full variable domain, rest sourced from reference TRBV19 and TRBJ1-3, is DGGITQSPKYLFRKEGQNVTLSCEQNLNHDAMYWYRQDPGQGLRLIYYSQIVNDFQKGDIAEGYSVSREKKESFPLTVTSAQKNPTAFYLCASSISGNTIYFGEGSWLTVV.

The rearrangement uses TRBV6-4 and TRBJ1-2, with 7 bases matching TRBD1. CDR1 and CDR2 (germline): MRHNA, SNTAGT. The CDR3 totals 14 residues. The V segment lost 3 bases and the J segment 7 bases; nucleotides outside the gene matches: 8. The CDR3 protein is CASSEHRDSGGYTF. CDR3 nucleotides: TGTGCCAGCAGTGAACACCGGGACAGCGGTGGCTACACCTTC.

This clone appeared once. The CDR3 DNA sequence: TGTGCCAGCAGCCAAGATCGGAGGGAGGGGCAGTTCTTC. It is translated as CASSQDRREGQFF. The chain is built from TRBV14 and TRBJ2-1, with 7 bases aligning to TRBD2. Germline values: CDR1 SGHDN, CDR2 FVKESK. This CDR3 region has 13 residues. The V segment lost 0 bases and the J segment 12 bases; nucleotides outside the gene matches: 5.

The rearrangement links TRBV5-5 to TRBJ1-5, with 10 bases that match TRBD1. Germline V gene sequence: CDR1 SGHKS, CDR2 YYEKEE (reference sequence). V lost 1 base and J lost 4; bases outside the gene matches: 2. This CDR3 spans 15 amino acids. DNA of the CDR3: TGTGCCAGCAGCTTGAGGACAGGGGGGAATCAGCCCCAGCATTTT. As protein: CASSLRTGGNQPQHF.

The chain combines TRBV5-1 with TRBJ2-1; maybe TRBD2 (5 bases). The germline V gene has CDR1 SGHRS and CDR2 YFSETQ. With 0 bases removed from V and 3 bases from J, the gap between germline ends came to 13 bases. This CDR3 has 16 amino acids. The CDR3 protein is CASSLALYGIYNEQFF. In DNA form, the CDR3 reads TGCGCCAGCAGCTTGGCTCTGTACGGGATCTACAATGAGCAGTTCTTC.

This sequence joins TRBV28 and TRBJ1-6, with D unresolved. From germline, CDR1 is MDHEN and CDR2 SYDVKM. Trimming stripped 8 bases from V and 9 bases from J, with 17 bases between. This CDR3 has 14 amino acids. As DNA, the CDR3 is TGTGCCAGCGCTATGGACTGGGAGGTTTCACCCCTCCACTTT. As protein: CASAMDWEVSPLHF.

This clone has only a few counts. The chain joins TRBV5-5 to TRBJ1-2; no clear D. CDR1 SGHKS and CDR2 YYEKEE come from the germline V gene (reference sequence). The length of the CDR3 is 15 residues. The V gene lost 4 bases and the J gene lost 6 bases, with 19 bases spanning the gap. The chain's CDR3 is CASSAEGAGSHGYTF. As DNA, the CDR3 is TGTGCCAGCAGCGCCGAGGGTGCGGGGAGTCATGGCTACACCTTC.

V and J are TRBV18 and TRBJ1-4; D gene uncertain. The CDR3 has 14 residues. Germline CDR1 is KGHSH and CDR2 is LQKENI. Trimming stripped 2 bases from V and 8 bases from J, with 12 bases between. The CDR3 region is CASSPVGAGEKLFF. The CDR3 DNA is TGTGCCAGCTCACCAGTCGGAGCTGGGGAAAAACTGTTTTTT.

This chain links TRBV11-3 with TRBJ2-2; tentative D call: TRBD2 (5 bases). Germline loops: CDR1 SGHNT, CDR2 YENEEA. V lost 2 bases, J lost 2 bases, and 9 bases lay in between. CDR3 length: 15 residues. The CDR3 protein is CASSLSGVNTGELFF. DNA for the CDR3: TGTGCCAGCAGCTTATCCGGGGTAAACACCGGGGAGCTGTTTTTT.

V usage is TRBV19 and J usage is TRBJ2-1, with TRBD2 matching 14 bases. Germline V gene lookup returns CDR1 LNHDA and CDR2 SQIVND (reference sequence). V was clipped by 4 bases and J by 3 bases; unmatched bases: 2. This CDR3 is built from 16 residues. The CDR3 DNA reads as TGTGCCAGTAGTAGAGGACTAGCGGGGGGCTACAATGAGCAGTTCTTC. Its protein is CASSRGLAGGYNEQFF.

The rearrangement joins TRBV18 to TRBJ1-4; 9 nucleotides align to TRBD1. CDR1 is KGHSH and CDR2 is LQKENI in the germline V gene. After removal of 3 bases from V and 5 bases from J, the junction contained 10 bases not matched to a gene. The length of the CDR3 is 17 residues. CDR3 in amino acids: CASSPSGTGFLNEKLFF. CDR3 sequence (DNA): TGTGCCAGCTCACCTTCTGGGACAGGGTTTTTAAATGAAAAACTGTTTTTT.

The J gene is TRBJ2-7, the V gene TRBV4-2, with 9 nucleotides matching TRBD2. Looked up from germline, CDR1 is LGHNA and CDR2 is YNFKEQ. The CDR3 loop spans 16 amino acids. V was pared by 4 bases and J by 2 bases, with 9 bases of the junction left unmatched. This CDR3 is CASSPAIAGAPYEQYF. CDR3 bases: TGTGCCAGCAGCCCAGCAATAGCGGGAGCTCCCTACGAGCAGTACTTC.

The V gene is TRBV11-3, the J gene TRBJ2-3, with TRBD1 as a possible D gene (6 bases). Trimming pared 7 bases from V and 3 bases from J, leaving 20 bases between. Per germline, CDR1 SGHNT and CDR2 YENEEA. The CDR3 has 16 residues. The CDR3 DNA is TGTGCCAGCACCAAAGAACAGGGAGAGGGGACAGATACGCAGTATTTT. Its protein is CASTKEQGEGTDTQYF.

The rearrangement joins TRBV18 to TRBJ1-5; no clear D. Germline V gives CDR1 KGHSH, CDR2 LQKENI. There are 14 residues in the CDR3. V lost 6 bases and J lost 5, with 14 bases in between. CDR3 DNA: TGTGCCAGCTCGCCGGACTCTACCTATCAGCCCCAGCATTTT. It encodes CASSPDSTYQPQHF.

This chain joins TRBV30 and TRBJ2-3, with 7 bases identical to TRBD2. The CDR3 is 15 amino acids. The germline V gene encodes CDR1 GTSNPN and CDR2 SVGIG (reference sequence). V was pared by 3 bases and J by 4 bases, with 10 bases of the junction left unmatched. The CDR3 region is CAWRSSRGDADTQYF. The CDR3 DNA reads as TGTGCCTGGAGGTCCTCCCGGGGGGACGCAGATACGCAGTATTTT.

The CDR3 region is CASSSHRQTNYGYTF. CDR3 bases: TGTGCCAGCAGCTCACACAGGCAAACTAACTATGGCTACACCTTC. The chain employs TRBV7-9 and TRBJ1-2; TRBD1 might be the D (5 bases). Germline-derived CDR1 and CDR2 are SEHNR and FQNEAQ (reference sequence). The CDR3 runs to 15 residues. Trimming took off 4 bases at V and 0 bases at J, with 12 bases between the two ends. Full variable domain (missing parts from reference TRBV7-9 and TRBJ1-2): DTGVSQNPRHKITKRGQNVTFRCDPISEHNRLYWYRQTLGQGPEFLTYFQNEAQLEKSRLLSDRFSAERPKGSFSTLEIQRTEQGDSAMYLCASSSHRQTNYGYTFGSGTRLTVV.

This rearrangement joins TRBV6-5 to TRBJ2-7, with 7 nucleotides matching TRBD1. The V gene end was trimmed by 6 bases and the J gene end by 7 bases; junction bases not matched to a gene: 6. The CDR3 sequence is 12 residues long. Germline assignment: CDR1 MNHEY and CDR2 SVGAGI. This CDR3 reads CASRTGVREQYF. Here the CDR3 DNA reads TGTGCCAGCAGAACAGGGGTGCGGGAGCAGTACTTC.

The genes are TRBV27 and TRBJ2-1; 10 positions agree with TRBD1. Germline trimming cut 4 bases from V and 2 bases from J; bases unmatched to any gene: 5. Germline V gene lookup returns CDR1 MNHEY and CDR2 SMNVEV (reference sequence). CDR3 length: 16 amino acids. DNA of the CDR3: TGTGCCAGCAGTTCCCTGGGGACAGGGGCCTACAATGAGCAGTTCTTC. Translated, it gives CASSSLGTGAYNEQFF.

The chain is built from TRBV19 and TRBJ2-1; a possible D gene is TRBD1 (5 bases). The CDR3 spans 12 residues. V gave up 4 bases and J gave up 10 bases, with 11 bases separating them. In germline, CDR1 is LNHDA, CDR2 SQIVND (reference sequence). For the CDR3, the DNA is TGTGCCAGTAGTAAGGGGCTCAAAGAGCAGTTCTTC. Translated, it gives CASSKGLKEQFF.

The J gene is TRBJ2-3, the V gene TRBV27, with 10 bases fitting TRBD2. Germline-derived CDR1 and CDR2 are MNHEY and SMNVEV (reference sequence). Trimming cost V 2 bases and J 4 bases; bases outside gene matches: 3. The CDR3 runs 15 residues. The CDR3 DNA follows: TGTGCCAGCAGTTTACTAGCGGGAGTCTCAGATACGCAGTATTTT. It encodes CASSLLAGVSDTQYF.